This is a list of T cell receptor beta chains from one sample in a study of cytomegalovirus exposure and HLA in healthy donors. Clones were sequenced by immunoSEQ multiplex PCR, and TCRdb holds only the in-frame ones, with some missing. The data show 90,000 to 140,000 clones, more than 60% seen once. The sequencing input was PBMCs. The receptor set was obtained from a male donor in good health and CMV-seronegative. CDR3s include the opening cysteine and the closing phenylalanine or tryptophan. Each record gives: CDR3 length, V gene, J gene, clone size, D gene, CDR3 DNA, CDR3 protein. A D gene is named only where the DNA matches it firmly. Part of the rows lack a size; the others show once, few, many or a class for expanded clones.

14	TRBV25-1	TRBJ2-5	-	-	TGTGCCAGCAGTGAAAACAGGATTCAAGAGACCCAGTACTTC	CASSENRIQETQYF
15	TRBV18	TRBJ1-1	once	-	TGTGCCAGCTCACCAGAACGGGGGGCAGGCACTGAAGCTTTCTTT	CASSPERGAGTEAFF
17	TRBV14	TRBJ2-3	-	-	TGTGCCAGCAGCCGTTATAGGGGGACCGAACACACAGATACGCAGTATTTT	CASSRYRGTEHTDTQYF
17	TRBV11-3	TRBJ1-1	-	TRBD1	TGTGCCAGCAGCTTGGGAGGGACAGGGTGGGGGAACACTGAAGCTTTCTTT	CASSLGGTGWGNTEAFF
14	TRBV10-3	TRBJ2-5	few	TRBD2	TGTGCCATCAGGGGCGGGGGTGGCCAAGAGACCCAGTACTTC	CAIRGGGGQETQYF
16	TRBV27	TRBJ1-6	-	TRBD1	TGTGCCAGCAGTTTAGGGCTCGTACAGGGGAATTCACCCCTCCACTTT	CASSLGLVQGNSPLHF
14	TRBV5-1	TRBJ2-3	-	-	TGCGCCAGCAGCCTCCAAACTAGTTCCGATACGCAGTATTTT	CASSLQTSSDTQYF
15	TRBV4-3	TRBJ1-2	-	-	TGCGCCAGCAGCCTATACCGGGGGGGGTTCTATGGCTACACCTTC	CASSLYRGGFYGYTF
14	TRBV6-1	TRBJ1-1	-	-	TGTGCCAGCGCACAGGGTGAAGTGAACACTGAAGCTTTCTTT	CASAQGEVNTEAFF
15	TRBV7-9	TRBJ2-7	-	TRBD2	TGTTCCAGCATCCCTGGCGCGGGGGGCCCCAGCGAGCAGTACTTC	CSSIPGAGGPSEQYF
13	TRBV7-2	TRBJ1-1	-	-	TGTGCCAGCAACCGAGGGATGGGCGCTGAAGCTTTCTTT	CASNRGMGAEAFF
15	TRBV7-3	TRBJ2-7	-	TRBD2	TGTGCCAGCAGCCGCCAAGCGGGAGGGCCCTACGAGCAGTACTTC	CASSRQAGGPYEQYF
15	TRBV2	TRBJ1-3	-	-	TGTGCCAGCATCTCCTTTACTGGTTCTGGAAACACCATATATTTT	CASISFTGSGNTIYF
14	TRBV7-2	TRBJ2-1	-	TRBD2	TGTGCCAGCAGCGTGAGCGGGACCTACAATGAGCAGTTCTTC	CASSVSGTYNEQFF
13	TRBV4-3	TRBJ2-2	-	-	TGCGCCAGCAGCCAAGACAGTATCGGGGAGCTGTTTTTT	CASSQDSIGELFF
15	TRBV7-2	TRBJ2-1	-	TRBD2	TGTGCCAGCAGCTTGCGGGAGGAGACCTACAATGAGCAGTTCTTC	CASSLREETYNEQFF
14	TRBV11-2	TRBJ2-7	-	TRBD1	TGTGCCAGCAGCGCAACAGGGGGCTCCTACGAGCAGTACTTC	CASSATGGSYEQYF
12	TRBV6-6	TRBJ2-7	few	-	TGTGCCATCAGAGGGACACGCTACGAGCAGTACTTC	CAIRGTRYEQYF
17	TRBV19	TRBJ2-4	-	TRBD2	TGTGCCAGTAGTGGGACTAGCGGGGGAGTAGCCAAAAACATTCAGTACTTC	CASSGTSGGVAKNIQYF
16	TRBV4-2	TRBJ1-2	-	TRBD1	TGTGCCAGCAGCCAAGAAGGTCGCAGGGGGGCAAATGGCTACACCTTC	CASSQEGRRGANGYTF
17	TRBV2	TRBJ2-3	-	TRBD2	TGTGCCAGCAGTGAGGTGACTAGCGGGGACAACACAGATACGCAGTATTTT	CASSEVTSGDNTDTQYF
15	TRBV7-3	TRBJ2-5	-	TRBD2	TGTGCCAGCAGCACAGTGGCGGGAGCGGGAGAGACCCAGTACTTC	CASSTVAGAGETQYF
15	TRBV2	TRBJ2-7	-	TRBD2	TGTGCCAGCAGGCGGGGGGCAGGGGCCACCTACGAGCAGTACTTC	CASRRGAGATYEQYF
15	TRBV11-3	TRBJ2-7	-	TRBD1	TGTGCCAGCAGCCAAGGGGGACAGGGGTCCAACGAGCAGTACTTC	CASSQGGQGSNEQYF
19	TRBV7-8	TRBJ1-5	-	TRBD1	TGTGCCAGCAGCTTACGGGGAGGACAGGCAATTTATAGCAATCAGCCCCAGCATTTT	CASSLRGGQAIYSNQPQHF
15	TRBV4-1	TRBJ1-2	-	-	TGCGCCAGCAGCCAAGAGCTCAGGGGTGACTATGGCTACACCTTC	CASSQELRGDYGYTF
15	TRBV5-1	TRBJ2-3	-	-	TGCGCCAGCAGCGTTTCATCCCGGGGCACAGATACGCAGTATTTT	CASSVSSRGTDTQYF
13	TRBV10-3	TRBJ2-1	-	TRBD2	TGTGCCACCGCACTAGCGGTAGACAATGAGCAGTTCTTC	CATALAVDNEQFF
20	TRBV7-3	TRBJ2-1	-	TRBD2	TGTGCCAGCAGCTTAAACATTGGACGGACTGCGGGAGGGCCCTACAATGAGCAGTTCTTC	CASSLNIGRTAGGPYNEQFF
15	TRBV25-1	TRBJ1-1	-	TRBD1	TGTGCCAGCAGTGAGCAACAGGGGCTGAACACTGAAGCTTTCTTT	CASSEQQGLNTEAFF
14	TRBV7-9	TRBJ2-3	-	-	TGTGCCAGCAGCTCAGGGTGGGGCACAGATACGCAGTATTTT	CASSSGWGTDTQYF
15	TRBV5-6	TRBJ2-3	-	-	TGTGCCAGCAGCCCGACGGGTCCTAGCACAGATACGCAGTATTTT	CASSPTGPSTDTQYF
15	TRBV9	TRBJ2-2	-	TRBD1	TGTGCCAGCAGCGCTGGACAGGGGTTCACCGGGGAGCTGTTTTTT	CASSAGQGFTGELFF
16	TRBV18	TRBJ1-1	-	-	TGTGCCAGCTCACCTTACGGGGTTTGGGCGAACACTGAAGCTTTCTTT	CASSPYGVWANTEAFF
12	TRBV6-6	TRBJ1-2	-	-	TGTGCCAGTGGCAGGGATAGCTATGGCTACACCTTC	CASGRDSYGYTF
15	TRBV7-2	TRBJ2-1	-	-	TGTGCCAGCAGCCCCTTAGCGGCTCCCTACAATGAGCAGTTCTTC	CASSPLAAPYNEQFF
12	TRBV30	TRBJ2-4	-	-	TGTGCCTGGAGTACTAGTTGGAACATTCAGTACTTC	CAWSTSWNIQYF
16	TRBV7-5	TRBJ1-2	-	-	TGTGTCAGAAGCTTAGATGGGGACACAGATAACTATGGCTACACCTTC	CVRSLDGDTDNYGYTF
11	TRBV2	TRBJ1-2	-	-	TGTGCCAGCACCTGGGCCTATGGCTACACCTTC	CASTWAYGYTF
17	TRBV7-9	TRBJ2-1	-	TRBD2	TGTGCCAGCAGCTTAATAGTGCGAGCGGGAGGGTACAATGAGCAGTTCTTC	CASSLIVRAGGYNEQFF
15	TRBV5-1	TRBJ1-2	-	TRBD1	TGCGCCAGCAGCCAAACGGGACAGCTTAACTATGGCTACACCTTC	CASSQTGQLNYGYTF
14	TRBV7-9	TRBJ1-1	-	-	TGTTCCAGCAGCTTACTACTGGGAGGGCTTGGAGCTTTCTTT	CSSSLLLGGLGAFF
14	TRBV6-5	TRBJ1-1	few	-	TGTGCCAGCAGTTACTTGGCGGGGAACACTGAAGCTTTCTTT	CASSYLAGNTEAFF